These T cell receptor beta chains were read from a single sample in a study of blood T cell repertoires in COVID-19. Profiling relied on immunoSEQ multiplex PCR, and the TCRdb table lists in-frame clones only, not all of them. In the table there are around 300,000 clones, almost 90% of which are singletons. Sequences were obtained from PBMCs or T cells enriched from blood (not recorded which). These receptors all stem from a woman aged 18-29 years with acute COVID-19. Both conserved end residues are part of each CDR3.

>TRBV7-7|TRBJ2-3
CASSLAPRGGTDTQYF
>TRBV28|TRBJ2-1
CASSTTSGRGYEQFF
>TRBV5-8|TRBJ1-5
CASSLGLYSNQPQHF
>TRBV6-5|TRBJ2-1
CASSYSGLAGHNEQFF
>TRBV6-5|TRBJ1-2
CASKDLGQGGYGYTF
>TRBV7-9|TRBJ2-2
CASSLATNTGELFF
>TRBV9|TRBJ2-5
CASSWVGTAQETQYF
>TRBV4-3|TRBJ2-5
CASSQEETTYQETQYF
>TRBV18|TRBJ1-5
CASSHQGVGQPQHF
>TRBV24-1|TRBJ1-5
CATSAKGGSNQPQHF
>TRBV5-8|TRBJ1-2
CASRVAGGTYGYTF
>TRBV29-1|TRBJ2-2
CSVALGLGRPGELFF
>TRBV7-3|TRBJ2-2
CASSLTLAGTGELFF
>TRBV7-9|TRBJ2-2
CASSSTGGTGELFF
>TRBV11-3|TRBJ2-1
CASSLEGTGALEEQFF
>TRBV29-1|TRBJ2-2
CSVGGGGYSTGELFF
>TRBV7-7|TRBJ2-5
CASSSVEAGGSAQYF
>TRBV11-2|TRBJ1-5
CASSSGQGINQPQHF
>TRBV27|TRBJ1-1
CASSLGQITEAFF
>TRBV5-6|TRBJ1-2
CASRAFGTGRGGYTF
>TRBV7-9|TRBJ2-1
CASSYTSGRSNEQFF
>TRBV20-1|TRBJ2-3
CSASREVGTDTQYF
>TRBV24-1|TRBJ2-5
CATSLAGAETQYF
>TRBV27|TRBJ1-1
CASSLLSGEMNTEAFF
>TRBV30|TRBJ2-1
CAWARGGLYNEQFF
>TRBV6-2/TRBV6-3|TRBJ2-7
CASSYRLEGGGKRF
>TRBV7-9|TRBJ1-2
CASSLAGGYGYTF
>TRBV6-2/TRBV6-3|TRBJ2-1
CASSYLGLGQGGEQFF
>TRBV27|TRBJ2-2
CASTRGGLAFYTGELFF
>TRBV19|TRBJ1-2
CASSILQGALPGYGYTF
>TRBV5-1|TRBJ2-2
CASSLLDRRDRELFF
>TRBV28|TRBJ1-2
CASSPRTGSYGYTF
>TRBV19|TRBJ2-2
CASSARPGLAGVNTGELFF
>TRBV5-1|TRBJ2-2
CASSLAGGGNTGELFF
>TRBV19|TRBJ2-7
CASSLGLADFYEQYF
>TRBV13|TRBJ2-1
CASSFGRGYNEQFF
>TRBV30|TRBJ2-1
CAWSVTYRGFNEQFF
>TRBV9|TRBJ2-1
CASSVEPSSGFYNEQFF
>TRBV6-6|TRBJ2-2
CASSFGTPYTGELFF
>TRBV9|TRBJ2-1
CASSVTQAGLSYNEQFF
>TRBV18|TRBJ1-3
CASSLGAKGNTIYF
>TRBV6-2/TRBV6-3|TRBJ1-2
CASSLFSGNYGYTF
>TRBV12-3/TRBV12-4|TRBJ2-7
CASSQGNYEQYF
>TRBV7-2|TRBJ2-1
CASSLQGISYNEQFF
>TRBV2|TRBJ1-2
CASSDRPVHHGYTF
>TRBV19|TRBJ1-1
CASMTGGLLNTEAFF
>TRBV28|TRBJ2-7
CASSSISQGNEQYF
>TRBV16|TRBJ2-2
CASSHSPGDRRTGELFF
>TRBV19|TRBJ1-5
CASSMGLGQPQHF
>TRBV28|TRBJ1-2
CASSLNAGILYGYTF
>TRBV2|TRBJ1-4
CASTGTGGGKLFF
>TRBV28|TRBJ1-3
CASSFETGRLSSGNTIYF
>TRBV28|TRBJ1-5
CASIADRVGGQPQHF
>TRBV19|TRBJ1-2
CASSIDGSYGYTF
>TRBV19|TRBJ2-7
CASGTGSYEQYF
>TRBV24-1|TRBJ2-1
CATSDLGGNEQFF
>TRBV11-2|TRBJ1-6
CASSEPPSPLHF
>TRBV4-1|TRBJ2-3
CASSAEGTDTQYF
>TRBV3-1/TRBV3-2|TRBJ1-4
CASSRHPSDEKLFF